The clone carrying this T cell receptor beta chain was detected only once. This entry comes from a study of shared clonotypes between healthy human individuals. This CDR3 is built from 15 residues. Germline-derived CDR1 and CDR2 are SGHVS and FNYEAQ. The V end lost 0 bases, the J end lost 0 bases, and 6 bases lay between the germline ends. Method: immunoSEQ multiplex PCR; TCRdb's copy keeps in-frame clones and lacks some. The sample has approximately 720,000 clones, 72% seen once. The V and J genes are TRBV7-6 and TRBJ1-3, with a possible D match to TRBD1 (5 bases). The sequence was obtained from a woman in her 30s in good health. Sequencing input: memory CD4+ T cells sorted from blood. This sample's subset: CD45RA-negative fraction. CDR3 sequence: CASSLAQGSGNTIYF. The CDR3 DNA reads TGTGCCAGCAGCTTAGCGCAGGGCTCTGGAAACACCATATATTTT.